The rows below give T cell receptor beta chains drawn from one sample of a study of shared clonotypes between healthy human individuals. TCRdb keeps only in-frame clones here, not all; method: immunoSEQ multiplex PCR. The sample lists about 1 million clones, roughly 80% occurring once. The sequenced sample consisted of memory CD4+ T cells sorted from blood. The receptors stem from a man aged 18 to 29 in good health. Both conserved end residues are part of each CDR3. D genes are given only for firm matches. Not all rows give a size; the values are once, few, many and, for expanded clones, a class.

-,-,TRBJ2-5,TRBV15,CATSTSGYQETQYF,TGTGCCACCAGCACCTCAGGGTACCAAGAGACCCAGTACTTC
TRBD2,-,TRBJ2-1,TRBV10-2,CASSPGLDYNEQFF,TGCGCCAGCAGCCCCGGACTAGACTACAATGAGCAGTTCTTC
TRBD2,-,TRBJ2-2,TRBV30,CAHRLAGNTGELFF,TGTGCCCACCGACTAGCGGGGAACACCGGGGAGCTGTTTTTT
-,-,TRBJ1-6,TRBV9,CASSVGGSYNSPLHF,TGTGCCAGCAGCGTAGGGGGGTCGTATAATTCACCCCTCCACTTT
TRBD2,-,TRBJ2-3,TRBV30,CAWSRIRTSGGPDTQYF,TGTGCCTGGAGCAGAATCCGGACTAGCGGGGGCCCAGATACGCAGTATTTT
TRBD1,-,TRBJ1-6,TRBV9,CASSVAGQNPPLHF,TGTGCCAGCAGCGTAGCGGGACAGAATCCACCCCTCCACTTT
-,many,TRBJ2-1,TRBV7-2,CASSLDQIHEQFF,TGTGCCAGCAGCTTAGATCAGATCCATGAGCAGTTCTTC
-,few,TRBJ2-7,TRBV7-2,CASSFGGQGSYEQYF,TGTGCCAGCAGCTTCGGAGGGCAGGGAAGCTACGAGCAGTACTTC
TRBD1,once,TRBJ1-2,TRBV28,CASSGTWGGQNYGYTF,TGTGCCAGCAGTGGAACGTGGGGGGGACAGAACTATGGCTACACCTTC
-,-,TRBJ1-2,TRBV15,CATSRASTGVGYGYTF,TGTGCCACCAGCAGAGCCTCGACAGGAGTTGGCTATGGCTACACCTTC